The clone carrying this T cell receptor beta chain appeared once. What it recognizes is unknown. This sample is part of a study of cytomegalovirus exposure and HLA in healthy donors. Study summary: The 110 million or so unique TCR beta sequences, from about 170 million T cells, were found by an earlier analysis. Ancestry clustering placed 70% to 90% of 350 to 500 genotyped donors in the Caucasian-associated cluster. Study results and limitations: One variant, a missense change in DCLRE1C, was linked in a later analysis to TCR beta V- and J-gene trimming.

PCR was performed using 60 Vbeta and 13 Jbeta primers. The repertoire was sequenced with immunoSEQ multiplex PCR; TCRdb's copy has only in-frame clones and lacks some. The table lists about 190,000 clones, about 83% of them singletons. With 2 bases removed from V and 4 bases from J, the gap between germline ends came to 8 bases. Germline V gives CDR1 SGHTA, CDR2 FQGNSA. CDR3 size: 13 residues. The TCR was taken from a woman in her forties or fifties in good health and CMV-seropositive. Sequencing used PBMCs. V gene TRBV7-2 combines with J gene TRBJ2-5; perhaps TRBD2 as D (5 bases). CDR3 sequence: CASSLLAGETQYF. CDR3 DNA: TGTGCCAGCAGCTTATTGGCGGGAGAGACCCAGTACTTC.